This T cell receptor (beta chain) was sequenced during a study of blood T cells in healthy people across ages. Primers used in a second PCR of roughly 7 to 12 cycles were a sample-barcoded 5' primer and a J-beta primer mix. TCRdb fed the 5' RACE reads into MiXCR, producing one record per CDR3 protein. This table has 750,000 to 950,000 distinct CDR3 sequences, approximately 24% appearing once. Germline loops: CDR1 SNHLY, CDR2 FYNNEI. This CDR3 is built from 14 residues. Trimming took off 1 base at V and 3 bases at J, with 6 bases between the two ends. This clonotype was observed a few times. This sample also appeared in a second study, on T cells of mothers and their children.

The sequenced material came from blood. The clonotype comes from a boy aged 10-17 years in good health. V and J are TRBV2 and TRBJ2-2; no clear D. The CDR3 sequence is CASSEGRDTGELFF. CDR3 nucleotide sequence: TGTGCCAGCAGTGAAGGAAGGGACACCGGGGAGCTGTTTTTT.